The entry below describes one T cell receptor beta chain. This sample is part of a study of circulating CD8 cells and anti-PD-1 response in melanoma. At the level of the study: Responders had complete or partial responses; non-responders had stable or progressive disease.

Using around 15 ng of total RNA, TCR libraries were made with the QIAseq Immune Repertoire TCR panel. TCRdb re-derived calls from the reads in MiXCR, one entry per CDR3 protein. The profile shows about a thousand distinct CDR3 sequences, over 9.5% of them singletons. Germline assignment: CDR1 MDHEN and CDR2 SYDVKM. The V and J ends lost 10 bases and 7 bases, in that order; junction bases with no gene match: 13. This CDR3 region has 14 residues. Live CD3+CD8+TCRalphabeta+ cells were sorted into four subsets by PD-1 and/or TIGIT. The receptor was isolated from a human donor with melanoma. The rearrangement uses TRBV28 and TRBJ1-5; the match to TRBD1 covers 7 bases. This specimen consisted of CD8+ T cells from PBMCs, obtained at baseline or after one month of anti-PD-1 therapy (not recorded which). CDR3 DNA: TGTGCCACTCAGACAGGGCGGGGGATGCAGCCCCAGCATTTT. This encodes CATQTGRGMQPQHF.